The 27 T cell receptor beta chains below come from one sample, sequenced in a study of cytomegalovirus exposure and HLA in healthy donors. Use of 60 Vbeta and 13 Jbeta primers characterized the PCR. Generated by immunoSEQ multiplex PCR, the TCRdb table keeps only in-frame clones and is missing some. This sample has roughly 110,000 clones, with approximately 70% found just once. Sequencing used PBMCs. The receptors derive from a man aged 25-45 years in good health and CMV-seropositive.

This chain connects TRBV11-3 to TRBJ2-3; maybe TRBD2 (6 bases). Germline assignment: CDR1 SGHNT and CDR2 YENEEA. This CDR3 is built from 15 residues. The germline V and J ends were trimmed by 2 bases and 6 bases, with 15 bases remaining between them. CDR3 nucleotide sequence: TGTGCCAGCAGCTTATCCCGGGGACGGGGGGATACGCAGTATTTT. Translated: CASSLSRGRGDTQYF. Full variable domain (outside the CDR3, taken from reference TRBV11-3 and TRBJ2-3): EAGVVQSPRYKIIEKKQPVAFWCNPISGHNTLYWYLQNLGQGPELLIRYENEEAVDDSQLPKDRFSAERLKGVDSTLKIQPAELGDSAVYLCASSLSRGRGDTQYFGPGTRLTVL.

The chain uses TRBV27 and TRBJ1-2; D is perhaps TRBD1 (6 bases). Germline V gives CDR1 MNHEY, CDR2 SMNVEV (reference sequence). The germline V and J ends were trimmed by 6 bases and 2 bases, with 7 bases remaining between them. The CDR3 loop spans 12 amino acids. CDR3 in DNA: TGTGCCAGCAGACAGGGAAACTATGGCTACACCTTC. Amino acids: CASRQGNYGYTF.

The DNA for the CDR3 is TGTGCCAGCAGCTTAGAGGGGATCGCCACTGAAGCTTTCTTT. Its protein product is CASSLEGIATEAFF. V and J are TRBV7-6 and TRBJ1-1; TRBD1 might be the D (5 bases). Germline V gene lookup returns CDR1 SGHVS and CDR2 FNYEAQ. Trimming shortened V by 1 base and J by 4 bases, and 10 bases separated the two germline ends. CDR3 length: 14 residues. The entire variable domain, with the rest obtained from reference TRBV7-6 and TRBJ1-1, is as follows: GAGVSQSPRYKVTKRGQDVALRCDPISGHVSLYWYRQALGQGPEFLTYFNYEAQQDKSGLPNDRFSAERPEGSISTLTIQRTEQRDSAMYRCASSLEGIATEAFFGQGTRLTVV.

CDR3 bases: TGTGCCAGCAGCTTACTCCAGACAGATACGCAGTATTTT. Protein sequence: CASSLLQTDTQYF. The V gene is TRBV7-9, the J gene TRBJ2-3; D gene uncertain. The ends were cut back, 2 bases at V and 3 bases at J, with 6 bases in the middle. Germline values: CDR1 SEHNR, CDR2 FQNEAQ (reference sequence). This CDR3 has 13 amino acids.

The chain uses TRBV19 and TRBJ1-5, with D maybe TRBD1 (6 bases). The germline V gene has CDR1 LNHDA and CDR2 SQIVND (reference sequence). Trimming pared 6 bases from V and 0 bases from J, leaving 12 bases between. This CDR3 contains 15 residues. CDR3: CASSQDSFSNQPQHF. The CDR3 DNA sequence: TGTGCCAGTAGCCAGGACAGCTTTAGCAATCAGCCCCAGCATTTT.

The V gene is TRBV18, the J gene TRBJ2-7; 12 bases line up with TRBD1. The V gene end was trimmed by 5 bases and the J gene end by 2 bases; junction bases not matched to a gene: 10. Germline-derived CDR1 and CDR2 are KGHSH and LQKENI. The CDR3 has 17 amino acids. In DNA form, the CDR3 reads TGTGCCAGCTCATCCTCCGGGACAGGGGGCGTTGCCTACGAGCAGTACTTC. Amino acids: CASSSSGTGGVAYEQYF.

The chain joins TRBV4-1 to TRBJ1-2; 8 nucleotides align to TRBD1. Per the germline V gene, CDR1 is MGHRA and CDR2 is YSYEKL. This CDR3 has 13 residues. V shed 3 bases and J 6 bases; nucleotides not matched to a gene: 3. The CDR3 spells CASSHPGGDGYTF. CDR3 nucleotide sequence: TGCGCCAGCAGCCACCCAGGGGGCGATGGCTACACCTTC.

V and J are TRBV30 and TRBJ1-5; 7 nucleotides align to TRBD1. The germline CDR1 and CDR2 sequences are GTSNPN and SVGIG (reference sequence). The J segment lost 9 bases and the V segment lost 0 bases, leaving 8 bases of the junction unmatched. This CDR3 contains 14 residues. The CDR3 sequence: CAWSVPLRDRPQHF. For the CDR3, the DNA is TGTGCCTGGAGTGTACCGCTCCGGGACAGGCCCCAGCATTTT.

This rearrangement joins TRBV29-1 to TRBJ1-1; 7 nucleotides align to TRBD1. The ends lost 4 bases at V and 0 bases at J; junction bases unmatched: 5. From germline, CDR1 is SQVTM and CDR2 ANQGSEA. The CDR3 contains 14 residues. The CDR3 nucleotides are TGCAGCGTTGTAGGACAGGCCATGAACACTGAAGCTTTCTTT. This translates into CSVVGQAMNTEAFF.

The chain is built from TRBV10-2 and TRBJ1-2; 7 bases map to TRBD1. The germline CDR1 and CDR2 sequences are WSHSY and SAAADI. This CDR3 has 12 residues. Trimming removed 4 bases from V and 4 bases from J; junction bases left unmatched: 0. The CDR3 DNA sequence: TGCGCCAGCAGTGGACAGGGCTATGGCTACACCTTC. This encodes CASSGQGYGYTF.

There are a few counts of this clone. The CDR3 protein is CASSQEGGGSDTQYF. CDR3 DNA: TGCGCCAGCAGCCAAGAAGGGGGGGGGTCAGATACGCAGTATTTT. The rearrangement joins TRBV4-1 to TRBJ2-3; D may be TRBD2 (7 bases). Trimming pared 0 bases from V and 4 bases from J, leaving 11 bases between. CDR3 length equals 15 residues. From germline, CDR1 is MGHRA and CDR2 YSYEKL.

The chain joins TRBV5-4 to TRBJ2-6; 8 bases are shared with TRBD2. V was pared by 2 bases and J by 3 bases, with 10 bases of the junction left unmatched. The V gene's germline CDR1 is SGHNT and CDR2 YYREEE (reference sequence). This CDR3 has 18 residues. The CDR3 protein is CASSFPGRGAGGANVLTF. Written as DNA, the CDR3 is TGTGCCAGCAGCTTTCCCGGGAGGGGCGCAGGTGGGGCCAACGTCCTGACTTTC.

Only a few counts were recorded for this clone. The rearrangement links TRBV30 to TRBJ1-5; unclear D gene. Germline V gene lookup returns CDR1 GTSNPN and CDR2 SVGIG (reference sequence). The CDR3 length is 14 residues. V shed 2 bases and J shed 0 bases, with 8 bases lying between them. CDR3 coding DNA: TGTGCCTGGAGTAACTCCTATAGCAATCAGCCCCAGCATTTT. Translation: CAWSNSYSNQPQHF.

The chain combines TRBV27 with TRBJ2-1, with 9 bases matching TRBD1. V shed 5 bases and J 6 bases; nucleotides not matched to a gene: 5. This CDR3 contains 14 residues. CDR1 is MNHEY and CDR2 is SMNVEV in the germline V gene (reference sequence). This CDR3 is CASSTKDRGNEQFF. The CDR3 DNA follows: TGTGCCAGCAGTACAAAGGACAGGGGCAATGAGCAGTTCTTC.

The rearrangement links TRBV29-1 to TRBJ1-2; D gene ambiguous. The CDR3 is 13 amino acids. From germline, CDR1 is SQVTM and CDR2 ANQGSEA. Trimming took 7 bases from V and 4 from J, leaving 16 bases between them. The CDR3 region is CSAPSTPSYGYTF. Written as DNA, the CDR3 is TGCAGCGCCCCCTCCACGCCTAGCTATGGCTACACCTTC. Combining the CDR3 with reference TRBV29-1 and TRBJ1-2 gives the whole variable domain SAVISQKPSRDICQRGTSLTIQCQVDSQVTMMFWYRQQPGQSLTLIATANQGSEATYESGFVIDKFPISRPNLTFSTLTVSNMSPEDSSIYLCSAPSTPSYGYTFGSGTRLTVV.

DNA of the CDR3: TGTGCCAGCAGCTTCTATGGGACTACTTTCTCCTACGAGCAGTACTTC. Protein: CASSFYGTTFSYEQYF. The gene calls are TRBV5-4 and TRBJ2-7; TRBD2 matches 7 bases. The CDR3 sequence is 16 residues long. Germline lookup yields CDR1 SGHNT and CDR2 YYREEE (reference sequence). Trimming cost V 2 bases and J 0 bases; bases outside gene matches: 8.

This clone was seen just once. The gene calls are TRBV19 and TRBJ1-5, with 10 bases that match TRBD1. Per the germline V gene, CDR1 is LNHDA and CDR2 is SQIVND (reference sequence). V was pared by 5 bases and J by 6 bases, with 7 bases of the junction left unmatched. CDR3 length: 15 amino acids. CDR3 loop: CASSPTGGLGQPQHF. CDR3 nucleotides: TGTGCCAGTAGTCCGACAGGGGGCCTCGGTCAGCCCCAGCATTTT. Together with reference TRBV19 and TRBJ1-5, the CDR3 gives the full variable domain: DGGITQSPKYLFRKEGQNVTLSCEQNLNHDAMYWYRQDPGQGLRLIYYSQIVNDFQKGDIAEGYSVSREKKESFPLTVTSAQKNPTAFYLCASSPTGGLGQPQHFGDGTRLSIL.

The chain is built from TRBV2 and TRBJ1-1; D not resolved. This CDR3 has 14 amino acids. With 7 bases removed from V and 0 bases from J, the gap between germline ends came to 12 bases. The germline V gene encodes CDR1 SNHLY and CDR2 FYNNEI. The CDR3 sequence: CASKSGNMNTEAFF. The CDR3 region has the DNA TGTGCCAGCAAGTCAGGCAACATGAACACTGAAGCTTTCTTT.

This clone was detected a few times. This chain connects TRBV11-2 to TRBJ2-3, with 12 bases identical to TRBD2. Germline CDR1 and CDR2: SGHAT and FQNNGV. CDR3 length: 15 residues. V was clipped by 3 bases and J by 8 bases; unmatched bases: 6. CDR3 amino acids: CASSFLAGGQSTQYF. CDR3 DNA: TGTGCCAGCAGCTTCCTAGCGGGGGGGCAAAGTACGCAGTATTTT.

This clone was detected only once. This chain links TRBV11-2 with TRBJ2-7, with TRBD2 as a possible D gene (5 bases). The V gene lost 5 bases and the J gene lost 2 bases, with 22 bases spanning the gap. Germline V gene data show CDR1 as SGHAT and CDR2 as FQNNGV. The CDR3 covers 17 residues. CDR3 bases: TGTGCCAGCAGCCATATAAATCAGGACTCCCAGGCCTACGAGCAGTACGTC. Its translation is CASSHINQDSQAYEQYV.

This chain links TRBV2 with TRBJ2-3; the D is unclear. V lost 7 bases and J 1 base, leaving 15 bases between the germline ends. The CDR3 consists of 15 residues. Germline V gene data show CDR1 as SNHLY and CDR2 as FYNNEI. CDR3 loop: CASMMSDLGTDTQYF. CDR3 nucleotides: TGTGCCAGCATGATGTCGGATCTAGGCACAGATACGCAGTATTTT.

This chain connects TRBV6-5 to TRBJ1-2; tentatively, D is TRBD1 (6 bases). V was cut by 7 bases and J by 6 bases, with 9 bases left in between. This CDR3 is 11 amino acids long. The germline V gene has CDR1 MNHEY and CDR2 SVGAGI. CDR3 nucleotide sequence: TGTGCCAGCAAAACAGGGAATGGCTACACCTTC. Amino acid sequence: CASKTGNGYTF.

This clone has only a few counts. The genes are TRBV2 and TRBJ1-5, with TRBD1 matching 8 bases. The CDR3 totals 17 residues. Trimming cost V 4 bases and J 3 bases; bases outside gene matches: 11. Germline CDR1 reads SNHLY; CDR2 reads FYNNEI. This CDR3 is CASSGAGGALNNQPQHF. The CDR3 nucleotides are TGTGCCAGCAGTGGGGCAGGGGGCGCGTTGAACAATCAGCCCCAGCATTTT.

V and J are TRBV27 and TRBJ2-7, with TRBD2 identical over 8 bases. From germline, CDR1 is MNHEY and CDR2 SMNVEV (reference sequence). The CDR3 consists of 16 residues. V dropped 2 bases and J dropped 4; count of bases not matched to a gene: 10. For the CDR3, the DNA is TGTGCCAGCAGTTTACGAAGCGGGGGTAACATTTACGAGCAGTACGTC. Translating gives CASSLRSGGNIYEQYV.

This clone was counted a single time. The gene calls are TRBV5-1 and TRBJ1-1, with D possibly being TRBD1 (6 bases). CDR3 length: 15 amino acids. Trimming removed 1 base from V and 1 base from J, with 11 bases in between. CDR1 SGHRS and CDR2 YFSETQ come from the germline V gene. CDR3 coding DNA: TGCGCCAGCAGCTTGACAGGGTCGGGGAACACTGAAGCTTTCTTT. Translating it yields CASSLTGSGNTEAFF. Full variable domain (rest looked up from reference TRBV5-1 and TRBJ1-1): KAGVTQTPRYLIKTRGQQVTLSCSPISGHRSVSWYQQTPGQGLQFLFEYFSETQRNKGNFPGRFSGRQFSNSRSEMNVSTLELGDSALYLCASSLTGSGNTEAFFGQGTRLTVV.

The V and J genes are TRBV9 and TRBJ2-2; unclear D gene. The CDR3 consists of 12 residues. Germline loops: CDR1 SGDLS, CDR2 YYNGEE. Trimming took 4 bases from V and 6 from J, leaving 7 bases between them. DNA of the CDR3: TGTGCCAGCAGCCTAAGCCCCGGGGAGCTGTTTTTT. Encoded protein: CASSLSPGELFF. The variable domain in full, completed from reference TRBV9 and TRBJ2-2, reads DSGVTQTPKHLITATGQRVTLRCSPRSGDLSVYWYQQSLDQGLQFLIQYYNGEERAKGNILERFSAQQFPDLHSELNLSSLELGDSALYFCASSLSPGELFFGEGSRLTVL.

J is TRBJ1-2 and V is TRBV30, with D tentatively TRBD1 (5 bases). Germline loops: CDR1 GTSNPN, CDR2 SVGIG (reference sequence). Trimming pared 0 bases from V and 4 bases from J, leaving 15 bases between. The CDR3 runs to 15 residues. The CDR3 sequence is CAWSVTVQVLYGYTF. The CDR3 bases are TGTGCCTGGAGTGTAACCGTACAGGTCCTCTATGGCTACACCTTC.